These T cell receptor beta chains were read from a single sample in a study of control samples from healthy donors and cancer patients. Sequencing used immunoSEQ multiplex PCR; TCRdb keeps in-frame clones, though not all of them. The sample consists of around 140,000 clones, approximately 92% of them appearing once. Sequencing was performed on blood. All receptors derive from a woman aged 45-65 years in good health. Each CDR3 is given with its conserved first and last residue. A D gene is named only where the DNA matches it firmly. Expanded clones are given a class, and other clones once, few, many or no size at all.

d_call	j_call	clone_size	v_call	cdr3_aa	cdr3_nt
TRBD1	TRBJ1-4	-	TRBV6-6	CASRGQWSFEKLFF	TGTGCCAGCAGGGGACAGTGGTCATTCGAAAAACTGTTTTTT
-	TRBJ2-5	-	TRBV6-1	CASSENYRALRPNQETQYF	TGTGCCAGCAGTGAAAACTACAGGGCCCTTCGACCAAACCAAGAGACCCAGTACTTC
TRBD1	TRBJ2-7	-	TRBV7-2	CASSLEQGAYEQYF	TGTGCCAGCAGCTTGGAACAGGGGGCCTACGAGCAGTACTTC
-	TRBJ2-5	-	TRBV11-1	CASSFFLSGQETQYF	TGTGCCAGCAGCTTTTTTCTATCCGGGCAAGAGACCCAGTACTTC
-	TRBJ1-6	-	TRBV11-3	CASSLQGTSSPLHF	TGTGCCAGCAGCTTACAGGGTACGAGTTCACCCCTCCACTTT
TRBD1	TRBJ2-6	-	TRBV27	CASSSGTVSGANVLTF	TGTGCCAGCAGTTCGGGGACAGTCTCTGGGGCCAACGTCCTGACTTTC
TRBD1	TRBJ2-7	-	TRBV27	CASSTLRDRAREQYF	TGTGCCAGCAGTACCCTAAGGGACAGGGCTAGGGAGCAGTACTTC
TRBD1	TRBJ1-3	-	TRBV18	CASSPLGQATSGNTIYF	TGTGCCAGCTCACCGCTCGGACAGGCGACCTCTGGAAACACCATATATTTT
-	TRBJ1-1	-	TRBV29-1	CSVEGEVFPTEAFF	TGCAGCGTTGAAGGGGAAGTATTCCCCACTGAAGCTTTCTTT
-	TRBJ1-5	-	TRBV9	CASSLGGLGNQPQHF	TGTGCCAGCAGCCTAGGAGGTCTTGGCAATCAGCCCCAGCATTTT
-	TRBJ2-3	once	TRBV7-8	CASSLEDLTDTQYF	TGTGCCAGCAGCTTAGAGGACCTCACAGATACGCAGTATTTT
TRBD1	TRBJ2-2	-	TRBV15	CATSIDRGSITGELFF	TGTGCCACCAGCATAGACAGGGGCTCGATCACCGGGGAGCTGTTTTTT
TRBD1	TRBJ2-3	-	TRBV28	CASSLWGQTPDTQYF	TGTGCCAGCAGTTTATGGGGACAGACCCCAGATACGCAGTATTTT
TRBD1	TRBJ2-6	-	TRBV30	CAGGQVNSGANVLTF	TGTGCCGGGGGACAGGTAAACTCTGGGGCCAACGTCCTGACTTTC
-	TRBJ1-2	-	TRBV9	CASHGGPAIGYTF	TGTGCCAGCCACGGGGGCCCCGCGATCGGCTACACCTTC
-	TRBJ1-5	-	TRBV7-8	CASSLGGYSNQPRHF	TGTGCCAGCAGCTTAGGGGGTTACAGCAATCAGCCCCGGCATTTT
-	TRBJ2-7	-	TRBV29-1	CSVAPDGRLWEQYF	TGCAGCGTTGCCCCAGATGGAAGGCTCTGGGAGCAGTACTTC
-	TRBJ2-1	once	TRBV27	CASSSTPGHGDEQFF	TGTGCCAGCAGTTCGACCCCCGGGCACGGAGATGAGCAGTTCTTC
TRBD1	TRBJ1-4	-	TRBV7-9	CASSRSTGGMGEKLFF	TGTGCCAGCAGCCGAAGCACAGGGGGCATGGGTGAAAAACTGTTTTTT
TRBD2	TRBJ2-1	-	TRBV9	CASSVAAGAYNEQFF	TGTGCCAGCAGCGTAGCAGCGGGGGCCTACAATGAGCAGTTCTTC
-	TRBJ2-1	-	TRBV3-1/TRBV3-2	CASSPEGGLYNEQFF	TGTGCCAGCAGCCCTGAGGGGGGGCTGTACAATGAGCAGTTCTTC
-	TRBJ2-3	-	TRBV10-3	CASNPGQGRADTQYF	TGTGCCTCCAATCCAGGGCAGGGCAGGGCAGATACGCAGTATTTT
TRBD1	TRBJ1-1	-	TRBV14	CASSLRTGLNTEAFF	TGTGCCAGCAGCCTTAGGACAGGGCTGAACACTGAAGCTTTCTTT
-	TRBJ2-7	once	TRBV5-6	CASSLDRREQYF	TGTGCCAGCAGCCTCGACAGGCGCGAGCAGTACTTC
-	TRBJ1-4	once	TRBV24-1	CATSDRGEKLFF	TGTGCCACCAGTGATCGAGGAGAAAAACTGTTTTTT
TRBD1	TRBJ1-1	-	TRBV5-4	CASSIQGVTEAFF	TGTGCCAGCAGTATACAGGGGGTCACTGAAGCTTTCTTT
TRBD2	TRBJ2-7	-	TRBV15	CATSLSSGNSYEQYF	TGTGCCACCAGCTTATCTAGCGGCAACTCCTACGAGCAGTACTTC
TRBD1	TRBJ1-3	-	TRBV16	CASSRTGTGSGNTIYF	TGTGCCAGCAGCCGGACTGGGACAGGCTCTGGAAACACCATATATTTT
-	TRBJ2-1	-	TRBV11-2	CASSISASYNEQFF	TGTGCCAGCAGCATTAGCGCGTCCTACAATGAGCAGTTCTTC
-	TRBJ2-7	-	TRBV2	CASRLKYEQYF	TGTGCCAGCAGGTTAAAGTACGAGCAGTACTTC
-	TRBJ1-1	-	TRBV5-1	CASSLFGPETEAFF	TGCGCCAGCAGCTTATTCGGCCCGGAGACTGAAGCTTTCTTT
-	TRBJ1-3	-	TRBV19	CASSIGGHSGNTIYF	TGTGCCAGTAGTATCGGGGGTCACTCTGGAAACACCATATATTTT
-	TRBJ1-5	-	TRBV5-5	CASSFSWGGTNSNQPQHF	TGTGCCAGCAGCTTTTCGTGGGGGGGCACCAATAGCAATCAGCCCCAGCATTTT
-	TRBJ1-5	-	TRBV15	CATSGGQHNSNQPQHF	TGTGCCACCAGTGGAGGACAGCACAATAGCAATCAGCCCCAGCATTTT
-	TRBJ2-5	-	TRBV27	CASTKQGVQTQYF	TGTGCCAGTACTAAACAGGGAGTACAGACCCAGTACTTC
-	TRBJ2-7	-	TRBV5-1	CASSLDRTTYEQYF	TGCGCCAGCAGCTTGGACAGAACGACGTACGAGCAGTACTTC
TRBD1	TRBJ2-5	-	TRBV5-6	CASSTGRDRGDETQYF	TGTGCCAGCAGCACCGGTCGCGACAGGGGGGACGAGACCCAGTACTTC
TRBD2	TRBJ2-5	once	TRBV7-9	CASSPGTSGTGTQYF	TGTGCCAGCAGCCCCGGGACTAGCGGCACAGGGACCCAGTACTTC
-	TRBJ2-3	-	TRBV3-1/TRBV3-2	CASSQFQGSRTTTDTQYF	TGTGCCAGCAGCCAGTTCCAAGGGTCACGCACGACCACAGATACGCAGTATTTT
-	TRBJ1-1	-	TRBV27	CASSLGRPNTEAFF	TGTGCCAGCAGTTTAGGACGCCCGAACACTGAAGCTTTCTTT
-	TRBJ1-2	-	TRBV28	CASRPGTYGYTF	TGTGCCAGCAGGCCGGGAACCTATGGCTACACCTTC
-	TRBJ1-2	-	TRBV2	CASSVSAGDISGYTF	TGTGCCAGCAGTGTAAGCGCAGGCGACATAAGTGGCTACACCTTC
-	TRBJ1-2	-	TRBV6-5	CASREGRNYGYTF	TGTGCCAGCAGAGAGGGTCGTAACTATGGCTACACCTTC
-	TRBJ2-7	-	TRBV6-6	CASSYVGRTSYEQYF	TGTGCCAGCAGTTACGTGGGGCGAACCTCTTACGAGCAGTACTTC
-	TRBJ1-4	-	TRBV12-3/TRBV12-4	CASSIPPAEKLFF	TGTGCCAGCAGTATCCCCCCCGCGGAAAAACTGTTTTTT
TRBD1	TRBJ2-7	-	TRBV5-8	CASSQSPGTVYEQYF	TGTGCCAGCAGCCAATCCCCCGGGACAGTCTACGAGCAGTACTTC
TRBD1	TRBJ1-2	-	TRBV30	CAWSTDGQAFYGYTF	TGTGCCTGGAGTACCGACGGACAGGCTTTTTATGGCTACACCTTC
-	TRBJ2-3	-	TRBV5-1	CASSLAMGGPNTQYF	TGCGCCAGCAGCTTGGCCATGGGGGGCCCGAATACGCAGTATTTT
-	TRBJ1-1	-	TRBV5-1	CASNSGAGNTEAFF	TGCGCCAGCAACAGCGGAGCGGGGAACACTGAAGCTTTCTTT
-	TRBJ1-4	-	TRBV5-1	CASRQGPNEKLFF	TGCGCCAGCAGGCAGGGCCCTAATGAAAAACTGTTTTTT